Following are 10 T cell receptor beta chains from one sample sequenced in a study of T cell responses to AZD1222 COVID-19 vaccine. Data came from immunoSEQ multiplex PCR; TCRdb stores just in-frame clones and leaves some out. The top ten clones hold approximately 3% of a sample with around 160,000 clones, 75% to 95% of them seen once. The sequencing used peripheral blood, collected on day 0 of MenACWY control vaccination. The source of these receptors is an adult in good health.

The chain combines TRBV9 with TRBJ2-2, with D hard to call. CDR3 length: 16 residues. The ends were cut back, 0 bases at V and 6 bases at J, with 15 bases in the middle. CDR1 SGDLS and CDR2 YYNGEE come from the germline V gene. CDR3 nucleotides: TGTGCCAGCAGCGTAGGGGTAGGTAGAGACGCCGGGGAGCTGTTTTTT. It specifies CASSVGVGRDAGELFF.

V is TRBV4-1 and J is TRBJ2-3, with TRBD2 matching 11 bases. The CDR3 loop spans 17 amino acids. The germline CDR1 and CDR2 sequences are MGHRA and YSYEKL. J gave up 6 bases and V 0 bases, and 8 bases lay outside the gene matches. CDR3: CASSQEGTSGLSDTQYF. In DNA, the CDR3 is TGCGCCAGCAGCCAAGAGGGGACTAGCGGTCTGTCGGATACGCAGTATTTT.

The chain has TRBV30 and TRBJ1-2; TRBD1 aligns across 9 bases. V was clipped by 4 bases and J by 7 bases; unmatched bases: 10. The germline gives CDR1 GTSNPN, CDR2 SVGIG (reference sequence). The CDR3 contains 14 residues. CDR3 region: CAWTLRDRERGYTF. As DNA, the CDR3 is TGTGCCTGGACCCTCCGGGACAGGGAGCGTGGCTACACCTTC.

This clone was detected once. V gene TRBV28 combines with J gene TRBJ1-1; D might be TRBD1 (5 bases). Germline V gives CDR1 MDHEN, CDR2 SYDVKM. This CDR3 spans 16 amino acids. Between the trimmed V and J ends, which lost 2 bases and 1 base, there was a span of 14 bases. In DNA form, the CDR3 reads TGTGCCAGCAGTTTAATACGGGGGACGCCGAACACTGAAGCTTTCTTT. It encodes CASSLIRGTPNTEAFF. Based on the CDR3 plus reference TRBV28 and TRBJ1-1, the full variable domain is DVKVTQSSRYLVKRTGEKVFLECVQDMDHENMFWYRQDPGLGLRLIYFSYDVKMKEKGDIPEGYSVSREKKERFSLILESASTNQTSMYLCASSLIRGTPNTEAFFGQGTRLTVV.

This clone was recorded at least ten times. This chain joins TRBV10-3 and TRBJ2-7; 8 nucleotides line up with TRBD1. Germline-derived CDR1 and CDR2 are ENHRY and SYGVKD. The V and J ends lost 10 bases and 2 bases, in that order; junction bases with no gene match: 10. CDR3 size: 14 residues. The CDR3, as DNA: TGTGCCACCGCCGGACAGGGCATTACCTACGAGCAGTACTTC. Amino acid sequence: CATAGQGITYEQYF.

The CDR3 loop is CASSVGAANYGYTF. CDR3 sequence (DNA): TGTGCCAGCAGCGTTGGAGCAGCTAACTATGGCTACACCTTC. V and J are TRBV9 and TRBJ1-2; D gene unclear. Germline V gene lookup returns CDR1 SGDLS and CDR2 YYNGEE. This CDR3 is 14 amino acids long. V was clipped by 2 bases and J by 0 bases, with 8 bases between them.

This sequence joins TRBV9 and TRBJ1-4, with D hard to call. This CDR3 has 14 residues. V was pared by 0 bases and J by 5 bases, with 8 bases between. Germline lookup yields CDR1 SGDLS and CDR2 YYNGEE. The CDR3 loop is CASSVEAVNEKLFF. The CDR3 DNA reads TGTGCCAGCAGCGTAGAGGCAGTAAATGAAAAACTGTTTTTT.

CDR3 sequence: CASRRSGGRSYNEQFF. The CDR3 DNA reads TGTGCCAGCCGTCGTAGCGGGGGTCGTTCCTACAATGAGCAGTTCTTC. This rearrangement joins TRBV11-2 to TRBJ2-1; 9 nucleotides agree with TRBD2. V dropped 8 bases and J dropped 1; count of bases not matched to a gene: 9. CDR1 and CDR2 from the germline V gene are SGHAT and FQNNGV. The CDR3 sequence is 16 residues long.

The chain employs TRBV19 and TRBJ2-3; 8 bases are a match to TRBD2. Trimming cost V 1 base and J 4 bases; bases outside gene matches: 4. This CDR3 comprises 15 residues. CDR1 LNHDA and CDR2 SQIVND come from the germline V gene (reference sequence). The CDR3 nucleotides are TGTGCCAGTAGTATAGCCGGACTAGCAGCAGATACGCAGTATTTT. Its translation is CASSIAGLAADTQYF.

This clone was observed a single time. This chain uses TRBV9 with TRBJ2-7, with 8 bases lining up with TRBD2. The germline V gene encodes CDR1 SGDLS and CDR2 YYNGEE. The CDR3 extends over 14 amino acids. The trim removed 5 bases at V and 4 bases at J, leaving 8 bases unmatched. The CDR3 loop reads CASSAGTSSYEQYF. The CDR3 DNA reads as TGTGCCAGCAGTGCAGGGACTAGTTCGTACGAGCAGTACTTC.